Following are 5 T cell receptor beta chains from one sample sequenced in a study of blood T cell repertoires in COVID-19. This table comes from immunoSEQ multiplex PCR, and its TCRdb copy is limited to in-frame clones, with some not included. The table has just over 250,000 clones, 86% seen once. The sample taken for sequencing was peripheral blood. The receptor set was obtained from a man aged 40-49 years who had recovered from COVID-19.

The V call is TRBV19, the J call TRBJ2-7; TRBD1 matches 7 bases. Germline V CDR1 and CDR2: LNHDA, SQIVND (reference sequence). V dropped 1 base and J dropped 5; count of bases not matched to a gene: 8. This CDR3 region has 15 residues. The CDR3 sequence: CASSIGAQTGDEQYF. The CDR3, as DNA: TGTGCCAGTAGTATAGGGGCCCAAACAGGGGACGAGCAGTACTTC.

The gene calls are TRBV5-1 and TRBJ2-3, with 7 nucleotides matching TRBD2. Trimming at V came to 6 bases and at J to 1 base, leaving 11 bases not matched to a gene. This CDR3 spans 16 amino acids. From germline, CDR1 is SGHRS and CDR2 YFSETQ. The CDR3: CASIQGRGVGTDTQYF. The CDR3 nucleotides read TGCGCCAGCATCCAAGGGAGGGGAGTGGGCACAGATACGCAGTATTTT. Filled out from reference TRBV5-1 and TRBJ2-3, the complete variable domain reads KAGVTQTPRYLIKTRGQQVTLSCSPISGHRSVSWYQQTPGQGLQFLFEYFSETQRNKGNFPGRFSGRQFSNSRSEMNVSTLELGDSALYLCASIQGRGVGTDTQYFGPGTRLTVL.

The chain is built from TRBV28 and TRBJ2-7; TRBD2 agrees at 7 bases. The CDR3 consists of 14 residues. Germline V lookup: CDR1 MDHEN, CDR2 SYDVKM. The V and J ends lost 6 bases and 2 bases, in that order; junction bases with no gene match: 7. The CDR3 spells CASSSSGITYEQYF. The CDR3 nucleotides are TGTGCCAGCAGCTCAAGCGGGATAACCTACGAGCAGTACTTC.

CDR3 DNA sequence: TGTGCCAGCAGCCCGAGACTGCATCGTGGCACTGAAGCTTTCTTT. It yields the protein CASSPRLHRGTEAFF. J is TRBJ1-1 and V is TRBV11-2; D is unresolved. With 5 bases removed from V and 4 bases from J, the gap between germline ends came to 17 bases. Germline assignment: CDR1 SGHAT and CDR2 FQNNGV. The CDR3 length is 15 residues.

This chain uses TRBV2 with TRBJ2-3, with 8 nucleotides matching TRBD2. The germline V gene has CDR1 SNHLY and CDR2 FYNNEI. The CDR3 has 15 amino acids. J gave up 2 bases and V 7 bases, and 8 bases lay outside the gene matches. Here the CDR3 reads CASKVAGGLTDTQYF. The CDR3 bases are TGTGCCAGCAAAGTGGCGGGGGGCCTCACAGATACGCAGTATTTT.